This T cell receptor beta chain was sequenced in a study of blood T cell repertoires in COVID-19. Measured with immunoSEQ multiplex PCR; TCRdb has only the in-frame clones, and not every one. This table has more than 150,000 clones, around 90% appearing once. V lost 2 bases, J lost 8 bases, and 12 bases lay in between. The CDR3 sequence is 13 residues long. The sequence was collected from a middle-aged man with active or convalescent COVID-19. Sequencing input: peripheral blood. This chain joins TRBV12-3 or TRBV12-4 and TRBJ1-2, with a tentative D call TRBD1 (5 bases). CDR3 DNA sequence: TGTGCCAGCAGTTTACTGGAAGGGGCGGGCTACACCTTC. This codes for CASSLLEGAGYTF.